A single sample is the source of the 32 T cell receptor beta chains below, sequenced in a study of resident and recirculating memory T cells in vitiligo. Clones were read by immunoSEQ multiplex PCR, and TCRdb kept only the in-frame ones, dropping some. The table lists about 76,000 clones, 90% to 95% of them singletons. Source material: blood. These receptors originate from a male donor with vitiligo.

This sequence joins TRBV7-8 and TRBJ2-7; D is unresolved. Germline-derived CDR1 and CDR2 are SGHVS and FQNEAQ. V lost 5 bases to trimming and J lost 3 bases, with 14 bases between them. This CDR3 spans 14 amino acids. The CDR3 reads CASSPLRRSYEQYF. CDR3 DNA: TGTGCCAGCAGCCCCCTTCGCAGAAGCTACGAGCAGTACTTC.

The V gene is TRBV5-4, the J gene TRBJ1-5; D perhaps matches TRBD1 (5 bases). The CDR3 is made up of 14 amino acids. Germline lookup yields CDR1 SGHNT and CDR2 YYREEE (reference sequence). Trimming shortened V by 0 bases and J by 7 bases, and 11 bases separated the two germline ends. CDR3 coding DNA: TGTGCCAGCAGCTTGGGGGGGGGTGGACAGCCCCAGCATTTT. Its translation is CASSLGGGGQPQHF.

The gene calls are TRBV7-2 and TRBJ2-7; D is ambiguous. The CDR3 is made up of 13 amino acids. Germline V gene data show CDR1 as SGHTA and CDR2 as FQGNSA. The germline V and J ends were trimmed by 1 base and 5 bases, with 9 bases remaining between them. The CDR3 protein is CASSLGGSDEQYF. CDR3 nucleotides: TGTGCCAGCAGCTTAGGTGGTTCGGACGAGCAGTACTTC.

J is TRBJ2-7 and V is TRBV7-2; D is ambiguous. Germline CDR1 SGHTA, CDR2 FQGNSA. The CDR3 contains 12 residues. V was cut by 5 bases and J by 4 bases, with 9 bases left in between. The CDR3 DNA is TGTGCCAGCAGCCCTCAGCGATACGAGCAGTACTTC. It encodes CASSPQRYEQYF.

J is TRBJ1-5 and V is TRBV6-6; D not resolved. Per germline, CDR1 MNHNY and CDR2 SVGAGI (reference sequence). Trimming took 2 bases from V and 3 from J, leaving 14 bases between them. The CDR3 is 16 amino acids. CDR3 sequence: CASSYGWSGDNQPQHF. The CDR3 nucleotides are TGTGCCAGCAGTTACGGTTGGTCAGGCGACAATCAGCCCCAGCATTTT.

This clone was seen only once. V usage is TRBV28 and J usage is TRBJ2-7, with D maybe TRBD2 (5 bases). There are 12 residues in the CDR3. Germline-derived CDR1 and CDR2 are MDHEN and SYDVKM. The V end was cut by 6 bases, the J end by 3 bases, with 9 bases between. The CDR3 DNA reads TGTGCCAGCAGCCCTGACTACTACGAGCAGTACTTC. It codes for CASSPDYYEQYF. The complete variable domain, with remaining parts taken from reference TRBV28 and TRBJ2-7, reads DVKVTQSSRYLVKRTGEKVFLECVQDMDHENMFWYRQDPGLGLRLIYFSYDVKMKEKGDIPEGYSVSREKKERFSLILESASTNQTSMYLCASSPDYYEQYFGPGTRLTVT.

The rearrangement links TRBV28 to TRBJ1-1; D unresolved. V was shortened by 5 bases and J by 0 bases, with 16 bases between the two germline ends. The CDR3 contains 16 residues. Germline CDR1 is MDHEN and CDR2 is SYDVKM. For the CDR3, the DNA is TGTGCCAGCAGTCCCCCAGGCCTGGCCATGAACACTGAAGCTTTCTTT. Its translation: CASSPPGLAMNTEAFF.

J is TRBJ1-1 and V is TRBV28; D is ambiguous. This CDR3 contains 13 residues. Trimming removed 2 bases from V and 8 bases from J, with 12 bases in between. Germline assignment: CDR1 MDHEN and CDR2 SYDVKM. The CDR3, as DNA: TGTGCCAGCAGTTTAGGAGGGAGCCTAGAAGCTTTCTTT. This codes for CASSLGGSLEAFF.

The J gene is TRBJ1-4, the V gene TRBV30; D unresolved. Trimming shortened V by 5 bases and J by 8 bases, and 18 bases separated the two germline ends. The CDR3 is 14 amino acids. The V gene's germline CDR1 is GTSNPN and CDR2 SVGIG (reference sequence). DNA of the CDR3: TGTGCCTGGGACCTTGGTCAGACGGGGGAAAAACTGTTTTTT. Translating it yields CAWDLGQTGEKLFF.

The chain is built from TRBV9 and TRBJ2-1; the match to TRBD2 covers 7 bases. The J segment lost 8 bases and the V segment lost 1 base, leaving 12 bases of the junction unmatched. The germline V gene encodes CDR1 SGDLS and CDR2 YYNGEE. This CDR3 has 16 amino acids. The CDR3 spells CASSVSPGGSFHEQFF. The CDR3 bases are TGTGCCAGCAGCGTATCCCCGGGCGGGAGCTTCCATGAGCAGTTCTTC.

The chain carries TRBV9 and TRBJ2-7; 7 bases agree with TRBD1. This CDR3 has 16 residues. Germline V gene data show CDR1 as SGDLS and CDR2 as YYNGEE. Trimming removed 4 bases from V and 5 bases from J; junction bases left unmatched: 15. CDR3 coding DNA: TGTGCCAGCAGCCGTAGGAGGACAGGCCCCGTCCACGAGCAGTACTTC. Amino acids: CASSRRRTGPVHEQYF.

This chain joins TRBV7-9 and TRBJ2-2, with D unclear. Germline CDR1 and CDR2: SEHNR and FQNEAQ (reference sequence). The ends were cut back, 5 bases at V and 6 bases at J, with 7 bases in the middle. CDR3 size: 12 residues. The CDR3 is CASSLGAGELFF. The DNA of the CDR3 is TGTGCCAGCAGCCTCGGAGCCGGGGAGCTGTTTTTT.

This clone has a single count. The rearrangement links TRBV4-3 to TRBJ1-3; TRBD1 matches 7 bases. Germline lookup yields CDR1 LGHNA and CDR2 YSLEER. There are 16 residues in the CDR3. The V and J ends lost 1 base and 2 bases, in that order; junction bases with no gene match: 5. DNA of the CDR3: TGCGCCAGCAGCCAAGCCCCGACAGGGACTGGAAACACCATATATTTT. It specifies CASSQAPTGTGNTIYF.

The gene calls are TRBV5-1 and TRBJ1-1, with 7 positions matching TRBD1. The V gene's germline CDR1 is SGHRS and CDR2 YFSETQ. The ends lost 5 bases at V and 2 bases at J; junction bases unmatched: 6. This CDR3 has 14 residues. The CDR3 here is CASRRQGVNTEAFF. CDR3 sequence (DNA): TGCGCCAGCAGAAGGCAGGGGGTAAACACTGAAGCTTTCTTT.

This clone appeared once. The chain links TRBV7-9 to TRBJ2-1, with 9 bases fitting TRBD1. This CDR3 is built from 17 residues. Germline V lookup: CDR1 SEHNR, CDR2 FQNEAQ (reference sequence). Losses at the gene ends were 6 bases for V and 5 bases for J; bases not matched to a gene: 14. CDR3 sequence (DNA): TGTGCCAGCAGTCGGACTTATAGGACAGGGGCCCACAATGAGCAGTTCTTC. Encoded protein: CASSRTYRTGAHNEQFF.

The rearrangement links TRBV11-3 to TRBJ2-3; D is perhaps TRBD1 (5 bases). The CDR3 is made up of 16 amino acids. CDR1 and CDR2 (germline): SGHNT, YENEEA. The V end was cut by 1 base, the J end by 2 bases, with 13 bases between. The CDR3 nucleotides are TGTGCCAGCAGCTTAGTAGGCGGACACGTCACAGATACGCAGTATTTT. Protein: CASSLVGGHVTDTQYF.

The chain recombines TRBV5-1 with TRBJ1-1; 7 bases map to TRBD1. The CDR3 covers 14 residues. Germline-derived CDR1 and CDR2 are SGHRS and YFSETQ. The V segment lost 2 bases and the J segment 2 bases; nucleotides outside the gene matches: 3. The CDR3 protein is CASSLGQANTEAFF. The CDR3 DNA reads TGCGCCAGCAGCTTAGGACAGGCCAACACTGAAGCTTTCTTT.

The chain uses TRBV30 and TRBJ2-3; TRBD2 is a possible D gene (5 bases). V lost 3 bases, J lost 6 bases, and 10 bases lay in between. The germline gives CDR1 GTSNPN, CDR2 SVGIG (reference sequence). The CDR3 contains 12 residues. The DNA for the CDR3 is TGTGCCTGGAGAGTTAGCGCCGATACGCAGTATTTT. This translates into CAWRVSADTQYF.

The chain combines TRBV11-3 with TRBJ2-3; possible D gene TRBD2, 5 bases. There are 15 residues in the CDR3. The V end was cut by 0 bases, the J end by 0 bases, with 7 bases between. Germline CDR1 SGHNT, CDR2 YENEEA. The CDR3 loop is CASSLDPGSTDTQYF. DNA for the CDR3: TGTGCCAGCAGCTTAGATCCGGGGAGCACAGATACGCAGTATTTT.

The chain uses TRBV4-1 and TRBJ1-4, with D uncertain. Germline CDR1 and CDR2: MGHRA and YSYEKL. The V and J ends lost 1 base and 2 bases respectively, with 14 bases between them. The CDR3 totals 17 residues. CDR3 nucleotides: TGCGCCAGCAGCCAAGGGCCAGCTGAGGGTACTAATGAAAAACTGTTTTTT. Translation gives CASSQGPAEGTNEKLFF.

This chain uses TRBV2 with TRBJ2-1; TRBD2 aligns across 8 bases. The CDR3 contains 17 residues. Unmatched junction bases numbered 17, after V lost 4 bases and J lost 9 bases. Germline lookup yields CDR1 SNHLY and CDR2 FYNNEI. The CDR3 spells CASSGEGGLVSVGEQFF. DNA of the CDR3: TGTGCCAGCAGTGGAGAGGGGGGACTAGTGTCTGTCGGTGAGCAGTTCTTC.

This clone occurred once. V and J are TRBV28 and TRBJ1-5, with 8 bases aligning to TRBD1. Trimming cost V 3 bases and J 11 bases; bases outside gene matches: 12. CDR1 and CDR2 (germline): MDHEN, SYDVKM. CDR3 length: 15 residues. For the CDR3, the DNA is TGTGCCAGCAGTTTCCAGGGGGCCGACTCGAGGGCCCAGCATTTT. It specifies CASSFQGADSRAQHF. The full variable domain, with the rest looked up from reference TRBV28 and TRBJ1-5, is DVKVTQSSRYLVKRTGEKVFLECVQDMDHENMFWYRQDPGLGLRLIYFSYDVKMKEKGDIPEGYSVSREKKERFSLILESASTNQTSMYLCASSFQGADSRAQHFGDGTRLSIL.

In DNA, the CDR3 is TGTGCCAGCAACGCCCAGGGGGCCCCCGATCAGCCCCAGCATTTT. Its protein is CASNAQGAPDQPQHF. The chain uses TRBV5-6 and TRBJ1-5, with 8 nucleotides matching TRBD1. V lost 6 bases, J lost 5 bases, and 10 bases stayed unmatched. The CDR3 is 15 residues long. Germline CDR1 is SGHDT and CDR2 is YYEEEE.

This clone was detected only a few times. The chain is built from TRBV5-4 and TRBJ1-1, with D unresolved. The CDR3 runs 13 residues. Looked up from germline, CDR1 is SGHNT and CDR2 is YYREEE (reference sequence). Trimming removed 1 base at V and 4 bases at J, with 8 bases between. The CDR3, as DNA: TGTGCCAGCAGCTTGTTGCCGGGCACTGAAGCTTTCTTT. Translating gives CASSLLPGTEAFF.

The rearrangement uses TRBV29-1 and TRBJ2-1; 12 bases align to TRBD2. Germline values: CDR1 SQVTM, CDR2 ANQGSEA. This CDR3 is 18 amino acids long. V was clipped by 7 bases and J by 2 bases; unmatched bases: 15. CDR3 nucleotide sequence: TGCAGCGCAACGCAGGGTCCGGGGACTAGCGGGCCCTACAATGAGCAGTTCTTC. Encoded protein: CSATQGPGTSGPYNEQFF.

V usage is TRBV7-6 and J usage is TRBJ1-4, with no clear D. CDR3 length: 16 amino acids. CDR1 and CDR2 from the germline V gene are SGHVS and FNYEAQ. V gave up 5 bases and J gave up 0 bases, with 13 bases separating them. For the CDR3, the DNA is TGTGCCAGCAGCCACGGGATGGGAGCAACTAATGAAAAACTGTTTTTT. Encoded protein: CASSHGMGATNEKLFF.

This clone was counted once. V gene TRBV7-6 combines with J gene TRBJ1-1; 8 nucleotides match TRBD1. The V gene's germline CDR1 is SGHVS and CDR2 FNYEAQ. This CDR3 contains 13 residues. J lost 10 bases, V lost 5 bases, and 9 bases had no gene match. The CDR3 loop is CASSPLDRVGAFF. The CDR3 region has the DNA TGTGCCAGCAGCCCGTTGGACAGGGTTGGAGCTTTCTTT.

V is TRBV5-1 and J is TRBJ2-7, with D maybe TRBD2 (7 bases). CDR3 length: 16 residues. Germline CDR1 and CDR2: SGHRS and YFSETQ. Trimming removed 2 bases from V and 3 bases from J, with 18 bases in between. CDR3: CASSLISGRGGYEQYF. In DNA form, the CDR3 reads TGCGCCAGCAGCTTAATTAGCGGTAGGGGGGGCTACGAGCAGTACTTC. Full variable domain (missing parts from reference TRBV5-1 and TRBJ2-7): KAGVTQTPRYLIKTRGQQVTLSCSPISGHRSVSWYQQTPGQGLQFLFEYFSETQRNKGNFPGRFSGRQFSNSRSEMNVSTLELGDSALYLCASSLISGRGGYEQYFGPGTRLTVT.

As to this clone: Other DNA sequences of this sample code for an identical CDR3. This rearrangement joins TRBV10-3 to TRBJ2-7, with D perhaps TRBD2 (6 bases). Per the germline V gene, CDR1 is ENHRY and CDR2 is SYGVKD. The length of the CDR3 is 15 residues. V lost 0 bases and J 3 bases, leaving 12 bases between the germline ends. CDR3 in DNA: TGTGCCATCAGTGAGTCTGGGACTGGGATCTACGAGCAGTACTTC. Translation gives CAISESGTGIYEQYF.

The V gene is TRBV11-3, the J gene TRBJ2-1; 7 nucleotides align to TRBD1. Germline V gene lookup returns CDR1 SGHNT and CDR2 YENEEA. Trimming cost V 5 bases and J 0 bases; bases outside gene matches: 7. CDR3 length: 16 amino acids. For the CDR3, the DNA is TGTGCCAGCAGCCCGTATTGGGACAGCTCCTACAATGAGCAGTTCTTC. Protein: CASSPYWDSSYNEQFF.

A note on this clone: Other DNA sequences in this specimen translate into the identical CDR3. The chain joins TRBV20-1 to TRBJ2-7; no firm D call. This CDR3 is built from 11 residues. Trimming pared 5 bases from V and 4 bases from J, leaving 9 bases between. Germline V CDR1 and CDR2: DFQATT, SNEGSKA (reference sequence). The CDR3 protein is CSALVGYEQYF. In nucleotides, the CDR3 is TGCAGTGCTCTAGTGGGTTACGAGCAGTACTTC.

This chain joins TRBV10-3 and TRBJ2-7; 10 bases are a match to TRBD1. This CDR3 has 16 amino acids. Trimming cost V 4 bases and J 3 bases; bases outside gene matches: 9. Per the germline V gene, CDR1 is ENHRY and CDR2 is SYGVKD. The CDR3 loop reads CAISGQGAGGVYEQYF. In nucleotides, the CDR3 is TGTGCCATCAGTGGACAGGGGGCTGGAGGCGTCTACGAGCAGTACTTC.